This T cell receptor (beta chain) derives from a study of T cell changes during pregnancy in multiple sclerosis. Here immunoSEQ multiplex PCR was the method, and the copy in TCRdb shows in-frame clones only, minus some. The sample has about 87,000 clones, 90% to 95% seen once. The CDR3 consists of 15 residues. CDR1 SNHLY and CDR2 FYNNEI come from the germline V gene. Trimming removed 6 bases from V and 7 bases from J; junction bases left unmatched: 4. The specimen was peripheral blood, collected in the third trimester of pregnancy. This TCR derives from a female donor in good health, enrolled as a control in a pregnancy study. The chain joins TRBV2 to TRBJ2-1, with 15 bases matching TRBD2. CDR3 nucleotide sequence: TGTGCCAGCAGGGGGACTAGCGGGAGGTTAAATGAGCAGTTCTTC. It encodes CASRGTSGRLNEQFF.